This is a list of T cell receptor beta chains from one sample in a study of blood T cells in healthy people across ages. TCRdb itself ran the 5' RACE reads through MiXCR, one entry per CDR3 protein. Here the sample spans approximately 850,000 distinct CDR3 sequences, roughly 64% being singletons. Specimen: blood. These receptors were taken from a man aged 30-40 years in good health. CDR3s include the opening cysteine and the closing phenylalanine or tryptophan. D genes are given only for firm matches. Not all rows give a size; the values are once, few, many and, for expanded clones, a class.

j_gene,d_gene,abundance,v_gene,CDR3nt,CDR3aa
TRBJ1-2,TRBD1,.,TRBV20-1,TGCAGTGCTCCCAGGGGGGGGGGCTATGGCTACACCTTC,CSAPRGGGYGYTF
TRBJ2-5,TRBD2,.,TRBV11-2,TGTGCCAGCACCGAGACTAGCAACTTTCAGTACTTC,CASTETSNFQYF
TRBJ2-7,.,.,TRBV2,TGTGCCAGCAGTGACGGTCCCTACAATGAGCAGTACTTC,CASSDGPYNEQYF
TRBJ1-2,.,.,TRBV25-1,TGTGCCAGCAGTGACTTCTATGGCTACACCTTC,CASSDFYGYTF
TRBJ2-7,TRBD1,.,TRBV3-1,TGTGCCAACAGCCACATCTCCGGGACAGACTACTACGAGCAGTACTTC,CANSHISGTDYYEQYF
TRBJ2-7,.,.,TRBV7-2,TGTGCCAGCAGCTACATACTAGGGTACGAGCAGTACTTC,CASSYILGYEQYF
TRBJ1-6,TRBD1,.,TRBV6-2/TRBV6-3,TGTGCCAGCAGTTACACGTCCGGGACAGGGGGTTCACCCCTCCACTTT,CASSYTSGTGGSPLHF
TRBJ2-5,.,.,TRBV7-3,TGTGCCAGCAGCTCAGGACAAGCCCCTGAGACCCAGTACTTC,CASSSGQAPETQYF
TRBJ1-1,.,.,TRBV5-1,TGCGCCAGCAGTTCAGGGCATGGAAACACTGAAGCTTTCTTT,CASSSGHGNTEAFF
TRBJ2-3,.,.,TRBV7-2,TGTGCCAGCAGCCCCGGGCGAGTCACAGATACGCAGTATTTT,CASSPGRVTDTQYF
TRBJ1-2,.,once,TRBV3-1,TGTGCCAGCAGCCAACGTCCACCTGACAGATCCGTCTTCAACTACACCTTC,CASSQRPPDRSVFNYTF
TRBJ2-1,.,.,TRBV4-3,TGCGCCAGCAGCCAAGATCGCGGCCGCAGTGAGCAGTTCTTC,CASSQDRGRSEQFF
TRBJ2-7,TRBD2,.,TRBV28,TGTGCCATCAGGGGAGCGGGAGGTTACCACGAGCAGTACTTC,CAIRGAGGYHEQYF
TRBJ1-2,.,once,TRBV5-6,TGTGCCAGCAGCTTGGCGCGGGATACTGGCTACACCTTC,CASSLARDTGYTF
TRBJ2-7,.,.,TRBV5-1,TGCGCCAGCAGCTTCACGGGCGGGGGCTACAATGAGCAGTACTTC,CASSFTGGGYNEQYF
TRBJ2-7,TRBD2,few,TRBV4-2,TGTGCCAGCAGCCAAGTAGAGCGGGGACGGTCCGAGCAGTACTTC,CASSQVERGRSEQYF
TRBJ2-7,TRBD2,few,TRBV7-3,TGTGCCAGCTCAATCGGAGCGGGAGACTTCTACGAGCAGTACTTC,CASSIGAGDFYEQYF
TRBJ2-5,.,few,TRBV20-1,TGCAGTGCTCCCCCTAGAAGTGAGGAGACCCAGTACTTC,CSAPPRSEETQYF
TRBJ1-2,.,.,TRBV27,TGTGCCAGCAGTTTACGAACGGACTTAGGGGGCTACACCTTC,CASSLRTDLGGYTF
TRBJ2-3,.,.,TRBV4-3,TGCGCCAGCAGCCAGTCGGGACGGGAAATCGATACGCAGTATTTT,CASSQSGREIDTQYF
TRBJ2-1,TRBD2,once,TRBV11-2,TGTGCCAGCAGCTCGGGGGCTAGCGGGAGGGGGAATGAGCAGTTCTTC,CASSSGASGRGNEQFF
TRBJ2-3,.,.,TRBV4-2,TGTGCCAGCAGCCAAGAAGTCGGAGGCACAGATACGCAGTATTTT,CASSQEVGGTDTQYF
TRBJ1-2,.,.,TRBV11-2,TGTGCCAGCAGTCGTTTCACCGGGACAAACTATGGCTACACCTTC,CASSRFTGTNYGYTF
TRBJ1-2,TRBD1,.,TRBV20-1,TGCAGTGCTAGAGCAGGGGGAATGGGGGGCTACACCTTC,CSARAGGMGGYTF
TRBJ2-3,.,.,TRBV5-1,TGCGCCAGCTCCCAAACCGAAACACCAGATACGCAGTATTTT,CASSQTETPDTQYF
TRBJ2-3,TRBD1,.,TRBV6-2/TRBV6-3,TGTGCCAGCAGTCAGGGGGATCTCCCAGATACGCAGTATTTT,CASSQGDLPDTQYF
TRBJ1-1,.,.,TRBV6-2/TRBV6-3,TGTGCCAGCAGCCCAACACAGGGAGGGGTGGACACTGAAGCTTTCTTT,CASSPTQGGVDTEAFF
TRBJ2-7,.,.,TRBV7-2,TGTGCCAGCAGAGCGGCTTCTTGGTACGAGCAGTACTTC,CASRAASWYEQYF
TRBJ1-2,.,.,TRBV7-6,TGTGCCAGCAGCCTCCTCGGCAACGGCTACACCTTC,CASSLLGNGYTF
TRBJ2-7,.,.,TRBV28,TGTGCCAGCAGTTTTGGGGCCGCTGGGGGCGGCTACGAGCAGTACTTC,CASSFGAAGGGYEQYF